The rows below give T cell receptor beta chains drawn from one sample of a study of T cell repertoires in cytomegalovirus infection. TCRdb called the reads again in MiXCR, with one record for every CDR3 protein. There are 150,000 to 190,000 distinct CDR3 sequences in the sample; about a quarter occur only once, and roughly 11% lies in the top ten. The material sequenced was PBMCs. These receptors were taken from a human donor in good health (CMV status not recorded). Some clones in this sample may be carry-over from other donors' samples. Both conserved end residues are part of each CDR3. Fields, in order: J gene, D gene, clone size, CDR3 length, V gene, CDR3 protein, CDR3 DNA. A D gene is named only where the DNA matches it firmly. Not every row has a clone size; where given, it reads once, few, many or a size class.

TRBJ2-3 | . | many | 14 | TRBV7-9 | CASSSRDLADTQYF | TGTGCCAGCAGCTCCCGGGACCTCGCAGATACGCAGTATTTT
TRBJ2-5 | . | . | 12 | TRBV30 | CAWSTPLGTQYF | TGTGCCTGGAGTACACCGCTGGGGACCCAGTACTTC
TRBJ2-1 | . | many | 12 | TRBV7-2 | CASSLTRNEQFF | TGTGCCAGCAGCTTGACTAGGAATGAGCAGTTCTTC
TRBJ2-7 | TRBD1 | few | 13 | TRBV2 | CASSAETGTEQYF | TGTGCCAGCAGTGCAGAGACAGGGACCGAGCAGTACTTC
TRBJ2-3 | TRBD2 | few | 16 | TRBV12-3/TRBV12-4 | CASSLRSGRTGDTQYF | TGTGCCAGCAGTTTACGGAGCGGGAGAACTGGAGATACGCAGTATTTT
TRBJ2-1 | TRBD2 | . | 17 | TRBV19 | CASSRTSGGTSYNEQFF | TGTGCCAGTAGTAGGACTAGCGGGGGAACCTCCTACAATGAGCAGTTCTTC
TRBJ2-2 | . | few | 14 | TRBV7-8 | CASSLRVNTGELFF | TGTGCCAGCAGCTTAAGAGTCAACACCGGGGAGCTGTTTTTT
TRBJ1-2 | . | many | 14 | TRBV28 | CASRPGGLNYGYTF | TGTGCCAGCAGACCCGGCGGACTTAACTATGGCTACACCTTC
TRBJ2-1 | . | . | 16 | TRBV27 | CASSLSAAGSYNEQFF | TGTGCCAGCAGTTTATCGGCAGCGGGCTCCTACAATGAGCAGTTCTTC
TRBJ2-7 | . | . | 14 | TRBV7-6 | CASGLDDFVYEQYF | TGTGCCAGCGGCTTAGACGACTTCGTCTACGAGCAGTACTTC
TRBJ1-4 | . | many | 15 | TRBV7-8 | CASSLARGANEKLFF | TGTGCCAGCAGCTTAGCGCGAGGGGCCAATGAAAAACTGTTTTTT
TRBJ1-2 | . | . | 15 | TRBV5-5 | CASSATGTEVEGYTF | TGTGCCAGCAGCGCAACCGGGACCGAAGTGGAGGGCTACACCTTC
TRBJ1-1 | . | . | 13 | TRBV30 | CAWTPGGTTEAFF | TGTGCCTGGACCCCAGGTGGGACAACTGAAGCTTTCTTT